Reported below is one T cell receptor beta chain. Its antigen is undetermined. The CDR3 is 13 amino acids. Looked up from germline, CDR1 is DFQATT and CDR2 is SNEGSKA (reference sequence). Losses at the gene ends were 3 bases for V and 11 bases for J; bases not matched to a gene: 8. The sample originates from a study of post-analysis software for immune sequencing data. The authors incorporated unique molecular identifiers into the TCR beta cDNA libraries. When about 0.95 to 10 million T cells were used, they gave about 540,000 cDNA molecules. MiXCR, run by TCRdb on the PCR reads, gives a single entry per CDR3 protein. This sample carries about 500,000 distinct CDR3 sequences, around 40% of them seen once, and the ten largest clones take 9% to 13%. Study-wide results and caveats: Compared with controls, patients had more of 4 to 6 TRBV segments, including TRBV5-6, TRBV5-1 and TRBV20-1.

The rearrangement links TRBV20-1 to TRBJ2-5, with TRBD2 matching 11 bases. The receptor comes from a girl aged 10-17 years with multiple sclerosis. Specimen: blood. CDR3 nucleotide sequence: TGCAGTGCTAGTCATAGCGGGAGGGCCTCGCAGTACTTC. The encoded protein is CSASHSGRASQYF.